The T cell receptor (beta chain) under discussion was sequenced for a study of radiotherapy plus CTLA-4 blockade in lung cancer. This clone was detected a few times. The CDR3 runs to 13 residues. The germline V and J ends were trimmed by 7 bases and 1 base, with 13 bases remaining between them. Germline V lookup: CDR1 SQVTM, CDR2 ANQGSEA. Libraries were prepared by immunoSEQ multiplex PCR; TCRdb keeps only in-frame clonotypes and omits some of them. The sample has approximately 99,000 clones; around nine tenths are singletons. This chain connects TRBV29-1 to TRBJ2-5; D is possibly TRBD2 (5 bases). The sequencing here drew on peripheral blood, taken from a patient treated with radiotherapy plus ipilimumab. The TCR was taken from a human donor with non-small cell lung cancer that progressed on radiotherapy plus ipilimumab. CDR3 nucleotides: TGCAGCGCCCATGGAGGCACCCAAGAGACCCAGTACTTC. Amino acids: CSAHGGTQETQYF. Full variable domain (missing parts from reference TRBV29-1 and TRBJ2-5): SAVISQKPSRDICQRGTSLTIQCQVDSQVTMMFWYRQQPGQSLTLIATANQGSEATYESGFVIDKFPISRPNLTFSTLTVSNMSPEDSSIYLCSAHGGTQETQYFGPGTRLLVL.